This T cell receptor beta chain originates from a study of cytomegalovirus exposure and HLA in healthy donors. Germline-derived CDR1 and CDR2 are SQVTM and ANQGSEA. CDR3 length equals 14 residues. Unmatched junction bases numbered 10, after V lost 6 bases and J lost 3 bases. PCR amplification relied on 60 Vbeta primers (plus 13 Jbeta primers). Profiled with immunoSEQ multiplex PCR; TCRdb holds only in-frame clones, not every one. The sample shows about 140,000 clones, over 75% of them seen only once. A few counts support this clone. The antigen is unknown. Findings and caveats of the study: Analyses of presence and absence presupposed an approximately uniform sequencing depth across donors. Within a later analysis, the majority of CMV-associated TCR beta chains appeared HLA-restricted. It was 150 or so TCR beta chains that were listed as cytomegalovirus-associated.

This rearrangement joins TRBV29-1 to TRBJ2-5; 7 bases line up with TRBD1. Source material: PBMCs. The TCR comes from a woman aged 40 to 50 in good health and CMV-seronegative. Written as DNA, the CDR3 is TGCAGCGTCAGAACCGGGACAGCTAAAGAGACCCAGTACTTC. Translating it yields CSVRTGTAKETQYF.